This TCR beta chain was observed in a study of identical twins. Study findings and constraints: Conclusions rested on cross-sectional statistics rather than following the same donors.

Germline loops: CDR1 SGDLS, CDR2 YYNGEE. The CDR3 sequence is 12 residues long. V dropped 7 bases and J dropped 5 bases, with 13 bases sitting between them. Using its own MiXCR run on the 5' RACE reads, TCRdb lists one record per CDR3 protein. The data contain approximately 500,000 distinct CDR3 sequences, approximately 24% of them seen just once; the ten biggest clones take up roughly 3%. Healthy Caucasians provided all donations. In this sample, this clonotype turned up a few times. The antigen remains unidentified. These data were likewise used in another study, on T cells expressing NK-cell markers. That publication notes: Sorting in several experiments was restricted by an anti-gamma-delta TCR antibody to alpha-beta TCR T cells. Also leading the CD3+CD56-NKG2C+ fraction in several donors were these clonotypes.

The sequencing input was CD4+ T cells sorted from blood. V gene TRBV9 combines with J gene TRBJ2-7, with D perhaps TRBD2 (5 bases). The sequence derives from a woman aged 18-35 years in good health. The CDR3 loop reads CASGGRDNEQYF. Here the CDR3 DNA reads TGTGCCAGCGGTGGGAGAGACAACGAGCAGTACTTC.